These 11 T cell receptor beta chains share one sample of origin, sequenced in a study of blood T cell repertoires in COVID-19. Assay: immunoSEQ multiplex PCR; the TCRdb copy retains only in-frame clones and omits some. Of approximately 330,000 clones listed, roughly 86% are singletons. Sequenced sample: peripheral blood. Receptors originate from a man aged 25-45 years with COVID-19, enrolled during active disease.

The rearrangement links TRBV7-9 to TRBJ2-3, with TRBD2 as a possible D gene (6 bases). The germline gives CDR1 SEHNR, CDR2 FQNEAQ (reference sequence). CDR3 length: 17 amino acids. V was clipped by 2 bases and J by 2 bases, with 17 bases between them. The CDR3 coding sequence is TGTGCCAGCAGCTTATCCCCCGCAGCGGGTTTCACAGATACGCAGTATTTT. It specifies CASSLSPAAGFTDTQYF. Looking up the rest from reference TRBV7-9 and TRBJ2-3 gives the full variable domain: DTGVSQNPRHKITKRGQNVTFRCDPISEHNRLYWYRQTLGQGPEFLTYFQNEAQLEKSRLLSDRFSAERPKGSFSTLEIQRTEQGDSAMYLCASSLSPAAGFTDTQYFGPGTRLTVL.

The V gene is TRBV6-5, the J gene TRBJ1-2; D might be TRBD1 (6 bases). The germline V and J ends were trimmed by 6 bases and 4 bases, with 12 bases remaining between them. The CDR3 sequence is 13 residues long. Germline V gene data show CDR1 as MNHEY and CDR2 as SVGAGI. CDR3 protein: CASSSTDSYGYTF. CDR3 nucleotides: TGTGCCAGCAGCTCCACGGACAGCTATGGCTACACCTTC.

The chain combines TRBV24-1 with TRBJ2-3; TRBD2 is a possible D gene (5 bases). Germline CDR1 KGHDR, CDR2 SFDVKD. The CDR3 covers 15 residues. The ends were cut back, 5 bases at V and 5 bases at J, with 16 bases in the middle. CDR3 in amino acids: CATSGPGNEGDTQYF. As DNA, the CDR3 is TGTGCCACCAGTGGGCCGGGCAACGAGGGAGATACGCAGTATTTT.

The V call is TRBV11-2, the J call TRBJ1-2; 7 nucleotides match TRBD1. Per the germline V gene, CDR1 is SGHAT and CDR2 is FQNNGV. V trimming: 2 bases; J trimming: 0 bases; junction bases outside the gene matches: 3. The CDR3 is made up of 15 amino acids. The CDR3 DNA reads TGTGCCAGCAGCTTAAAGGGACAGTCTAACTATGGCTACACCTTC. Protein product: CASSLKGQSNYGYTF. The variable domain in full, completed from reference TRBV11-2 and TRBJ1-2, reads EAGVAQSPRYKIIEKRQSVAFWCNPISGHATLYWYQQILGQGPKLLIQFQNNGVVDDSQLPKDRFSAERLKGVDSTLKIQPAKLEDSAVYLCASSLKGQSNYGYTFGSGTRLTVV.

This chain connects TRBV9 to TRBJ1-1; 8 bases line up with TRBD1. Germline loops: CDR1 SGDLS, CDR2 YYNGEE. The CDR3 runs to 14 residues. Trimming cost V 3 bases and J 5 bases; bases outside gene matches: 6. The CDR3 here is CASSDGQGRTEAFF. The CDR3 DNA is TGTGCCAGCAGCGACGGACAGGGACGAACTGAAGCTTTCTTT.

The chain combines TRBV19 with TRBJ2-6; 8 bases align to TRBD1. V shed 3 bases, J shed 0 bases, and the junction held 7 bases outside the gene matches. CDR3 length: 18 amino acids. CDR1 and CDR2 (germline): LNHDA, SQIVND (reference sequence). Here the CDR3 DNA reads TGTGCCAGTAGTATGCTCGGACAGGGAAGCTCTGGGGCCAACGTCCTGACTTTC. As protein: CASSMLGQGSSGANVLTF.

The chain has TRBV7-9 and TRBJ1-2; 7 bases fit TRBD1. The CDR3 sequence is 14 residues long. V gave up 1 base and J gave up 8 bases; unmatched junction bases: 7. The germline V gene has CDR1 SEHNR and CDR2 FQNEAQ (reference sequence). The CDR3 protein is CASSLESTGLGYTF. The CDR3, as DNA: TGTGCCAGCAGCTTAGAATCGACAGGGTTGGGCTACACCTTC.

DNA for the CDR3: TGTGCCAGCACCCCGGGACTAGAGTCCTACGAGCAGTACTTC. Translating gives CASTPGLESYEQYF. J is TRBJ2-7 and V is TRBV5-5, with 8 bases fitting TRBD2. Germline loops: CDR1 SGHKS, CDR2 YYEKEE (reference sequence). Trimming cost V 6 bases and J 1 base; bases outside gene matches: 6. The CDR3 sequence is 14 residues long.

The chain couples TRBV7-8 to TRBJ2-6; D gene uncertain. The CDR3 has 17 residues. The germline V and J ends were trimmed by 5 bases and 0 bases, with 14 bases remaining between them. The germline V gene has CDR1 SGHVS and CDR2 FQNEAQ. The CDR3 DNA reads as TGTGCCAGCAGCGGGCCGTCCGGCTTCTCTGGGGCCAACGTCCTGACTTTC. Translated: CASSGPSGFSGANVLTF.

The rearrangement joins TRBV6-2 or TRBV6-3 to TRBJ1-5; the D is unclear. V was trimmed by 4 bases and J by 0 bases, leaving 7 bases between them. Germline CDR1 and CDR2: MNHEY and SVGEGT. The CDR3 loop spans 14 amino acids. The CDR3 reads CASSSGYSNQPQHF. The CDR3, as DNA: TGTGCCAGCAGTTCCGGGTATAGCAATCAGCCCCAGCATTTT.

CDR3 DNA sequence: TGTGCCAGCAGTCGACAGGGGGATTATGAAAAACTGTTTTTT. Translation: CASSRQGDYEKLFF. The chain has TRBV2 and TRBJ1-4; TRBD1 agrees at 9 bases. V lost 5 bases to trimming and J lost 6 bases; unmatched junction nucleotides: 4. Germline V gene sequence: CDR1 SNHLY, CDR2 FYNNEI. This CDR3 spans 14 amino acids.